Included here is one TCR beta chain sequence, with context. Trimming at V came to 2 bases and at J to 7 bases, leaving 7 bases not matched to a gene. CDR3 length: 16 residues. CDR1 is SGHRS, CDR2 YFSETQ, per germline. This record belongs to a study of Ad26.COV2.S vaccination and SARS-CoV-2 variants. Sequencing was performed with immunoSEQ multiplex PCR; in TCRdb, only in-frame clones are kept and a portion is missing. The table lists about 680,000 clones, roughly 90% of them singletons. Specified treatment: approximately 18 received Ad26.COV2.S at low or high dose, single or two shots; about five received placebo; per-sample allocation not given. Samples came from day 63 after the first vaccine or placebo injection.

Specimen: peripheral blood, collected in a trial of Ad26.COV2.S vaccine versus placebo. This chain connects TRBV5-1 to TRBJ2-1; 12 positions agree with TRBD2. This TCR came from a person aged 18 to 65 who received the Ad26.COV2.S COVID-19 vaccine or a placebo. CDR3 protein: CASSFDTSGGSNEQFF. The CDR3, as DNA: TGCGCCAGCAGCTTCGATACTAGCGGGGGGTCGAATGAGCAGTTCTTC.